The following is a T cell receptor (beta chain) sequence with its context. These data are taken from a study of graft-versus-host responses after intestinal transplantation. Background on the study: Grafts that recipients had were multivisceral, liver-intestinal, or isolated intestinal transplants. Induction with anti-thymocyte globulin, then tacrolimus and steroids for roughly three years, was given to all recipients.

Investigators treated the graft tissue so that it released intraepithelial and lamina propria lymphocytes. V dropped 5 bases and J dropped 2 bases, with 16 bases sitting between them. CDR3 size: 15 residues. The V gene's germline CDR1 is SGHRS and CDR2 YFSETQ. TCRdb's copy holds only in-frame clones and misses some; the assay was immunoSEQ multiplex PCR. The sample yields approximately 5,000 clones, 69% seen once. The source is a human patient who received an intestinal transplant, so some T cells may come from the graft donor. This chain joins TRBV5-1 and TRBJ2-5; tentative D call: TRBD2 (6 bases). Material: ileum tissue, obtained approximately 320 days after intestinal transplant. The CDR3 is CASRSGLTNQETQYF. The CDR3 DNA reads as TGCGCCAGCAGGTCGGGACTCACTAATCAAGAGACCCAGTACTTC.